This TCR beta chain was sequenced during a study of T-cell memory formation after mild COVID-19. Study details: The TCR clusters were mostly specific to one donor.

Study-wide results and limits: CD4+ contracting clones were mainly CM and EM; CD8+ ones, EMRA. Contracting clones from day 15 to 85 had balanced CD4/CD8; later expanders favoured CD4+.

Employing constant-segment primers, 5'RACE generated TCR alpha and TCR beta cDNA libraries bearing sample barcodes and UMIs. TCRdb re-derived calls from the 5' RACE reads in MiXCR, one entry per CDR3 protein. The sample lists 470,000 or so distinct CDR3 sequences, more than 20% occurring once. With regard to this clonotype: The antigen is undetermined.

CDR1 SGHRS and CDR2 YFSETQ come from the germline V gene. Trimming shortened V by 5 bases and J by 2 bases, and 7 bases separated the two germline ends. This CDR3 is 13 amino acids long. This chain connects TRBV5-1 to TRBJ2-2, with D maybe TRBD1 (5 bases). Specimen: PBMCs or a T cell subset sorted from them (not recorded which). The origin of this receptor is an adult woman who had mild COVID-19 (a few samples of this study predate the infection). Cell type and time point are not known. CDR3 bases: TGCGCCAGCAGAGGGGAAAACACCGGGGAGCTGTTTTTT. Amino acids: CASRGENTGELFF.